This TCR beta chain originates from a study of CD8 T cells in Susac syndrome. Per the germline V gene, CDR1 is SGHDT and CDR2 is YYEEEE. The CDR3 spans 14 residues. Trimming removed 3 bases from V and 4 bases from J; junction bases left unmatched: 6. Reverse transcription of about 0.45 to 1 ug RNA was performed with random hexamers. TCRdb re-derived calls from the immunoSEQ multiplex PCR reads in MiXCR, one entry per CDR3 protein. The table has about 240,000 distinct CDR3 sequences, almost 97% seen once. Study-wide results and caveats: A relatively small number of individuals underwent TCR sequencing and HLA analysis. The CD4+ T cell repertoires in Susac syndrome were not clonally expanded.

Of note for this clonotype: Its specificity is unknown.

This chain uses TRBV5-6 with TRBJ1-1; TRBD1 matches at 7 bases. The clonotype was recovered from a human donor with Susac syndrome. Sequences were obtained from CD4+ T cells from PBMCs. Here the CDR3 DNA reads TGTGCCAGCAGCTGGGGAGACAGGGCCACTGAAGCTTTCTTT. This gives the protein CASSWGDRATEAFF.